The clone carrying this T cell receptor beta chain was counted between two and nine times. The table came from immunoSEQ multiplex PCR; TCRdb's copy has only in-frame clones and leaves some out. The sample carries fewer than 140,000 clones, 90% recorded once. This CDR3 is built from 13 residues. Trimming took off 6 bases at V and 4 bases at J, with 12 bases between the two ends. Germline V gene data show CDR1 as SNHLY and CDR2 as FYNNEI. This entry is derived from a study of T cell responses to AZD1222 COVID-19 vaccine. The TCR sequence derives from an adult who received the AZD1222 COVID-19 vaccine. This chain connects TRBV2 to TRBJ1-2; D remains ambiguous. This sample comprised peripheral blood, obtained 28 days after the second AZD1222 dose. CDR3 coding DNA: TGTGCCAGCAGCGCAGGTTTATCCTATGGCTACACCTTC. It encodes CASSAGLSYGYTF.